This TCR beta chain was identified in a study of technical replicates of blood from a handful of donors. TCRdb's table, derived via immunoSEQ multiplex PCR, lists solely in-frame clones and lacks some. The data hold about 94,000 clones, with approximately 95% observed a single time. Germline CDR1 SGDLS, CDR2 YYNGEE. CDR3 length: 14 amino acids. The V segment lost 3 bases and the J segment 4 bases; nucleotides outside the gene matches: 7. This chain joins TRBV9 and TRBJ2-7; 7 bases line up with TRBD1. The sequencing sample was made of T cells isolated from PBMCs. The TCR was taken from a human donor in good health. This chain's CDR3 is CASSGTGQTYEQYF. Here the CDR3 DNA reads TGTGCCAGCAGCGGTACGGGACAGACTTACGAGCAGTACTTC.